Each of the 19 T cell receptor beta chains below was sequenced from the same sample in a study of cytomegalovirus exposure and HLA in healthy donors. Amplification used 60 Vbeta primers and 13 Jbeta primers. Here immunoSEQ multiplex PCR was the method, and the copy in TCRdb shows in-frame clones only, minus some. The table has roughly 100,000 clones, roughly three quarters seen once. Material for sequencing was PBMCs. The receptors come from a woman under 30 in good health and CMV-seropositive.

The CDR3 spells CSVTSHSGQDIYGYTF. CDR3 DNA sequence: TGCAGCGTCACCTCCCACTCGGGACAGGACATCTATGGCTACACCTTC. The V gene is TRBV29-1, the J gene TRBJ1-2; 8 bases fit TRBD1. V lost 6 bases and J lost 4; bases outside the gene matches: 16. The CDR3 length is 16 residues. CDR1 is SQVTM and CDR2 is ANQGSEA in the germline V gene.

The chain employs TRBV9 and TRBJ1-2; no clear D gene. CDR1 SGDLS and CDR2 YYNGEE come from the germline V gene. V lost 0 bases and J 5 bases, leaving 8 bases between the germline ends. The CDR3 spans 13 residues. CDR3 DNA: TGTGCCAGCAGCGTAGGCCAGCGGTATGGCTACACCTTC. This sequence encodes CASSVGQRYGYTF. The full variable domain, rest sourced from reference TRBV9 and TRBJ1-2, is DSGVTQTPKHLITATGQRVTLRCSPRSGDLSVYWYQQSLDQGLQFLIQYYNGEERAKGNILERFSAQQFPDLHSELNLSSLELGDSALYFCASSVGQRYGYTFGSGTRLTVV.

This clone was counted a few times. The chain recombines TRBV7-2 with TRBJ2-2; D is possibly TRBD1 (5 bases). V lost 6 bases and J 5 bases, leaving 13 bases between the germline ends. The CDR3 length is 14 residues. Germline lookup yields CDR1 SGHTA and CDR2 FQGNSA. CDR3 protein: CASRVSQGTGELFF. The CDR3 bases are TGTGCCAGCAGGGTGAGCCAGGGTACCGGGGAGCTGTTTTTT.

The chain combines TRBV10-3 with TRBJ1-2; TRBD1 is a possible D gene (5 bases). CDR1 ENHRY and CDR2 SYGVKD come from the germline V gene. V lost 4 bases, J lost 4 bases, and 13 bases lay in between. This CDR3 has 14 residues. The CDR3 region is CAISAKGRAYGYTF. The CDR3 DNA reads as TGTGCCATCAGTGCCAAGGGGAGGGCCTATGGCTACACCTTC.

The chain combines TRBV5-6 with TRBJ1-5, with D possibly matching TRBD1 (5 bases). The CDR3 is made up of 14 amino acids. Trimming cost V 0 bases and J 1 base, with 5 bases left between them. The germline V gene encodes CDR1 SGHDT and CDR2 YYEEEE. The CDR3 coding sequence is TGTGCCAGCAGCTTGGGACAGAGCAATCAGCCCCAGCATTTT. Translation: CASSLGQSNQPQHF.

The V gene is TRBV25-1, the J gene TRBJ2-7; D possibly corresponds to TRBD2 (6 bases). The CDR3 length is 13 residues. Per the germline V gene, CDR1 is MGHDK and CDR2 is SYGVNS. The V and J ends lost 7 bases and 1 base respectively, with 11 bases between them. CDR3 sequence reads: CASIGGLSYEQYF. CDR3 nucleotide sequence: TGTGCCAGCATCGGCGGACTATCCTACGAGCAGTACTTC.

The gene calls are TRBV19 and TRBJ1-3, with D hard to call. CDR1 is LNHDA, CDR2 SQIVND, per germline (reference sequence). Trimming took off 5 bases at V and 2 bases at J, with 10 bases between the two ends. The CDR3 is 14 residues long. CDR3 DNA sequence: TGTGCCAGTAGTCCCACGGGTACTGGAAACACCATATATTTT. This sequence encodes CASSPTGTGNTIYF. The full variable domain, in which reference TRBV19 and TRBJ1-3 provide the parts outside the CDR3, is DGGITQSPKYLFRKEGQNVTLSCEQNLNHDAMYWYRQDPGQGLRLIYYSQIVNDFQKGDIAEGYSVSREKKESFPLTVTSAQKNPTAFYLCASSPTGTGNTIYFGEGSWLTVV.

The J gene is TRBJ2-5, the V gene TRBV13, with TRBD2 matching 11 bases. The CDR3 contains 14 residues. Germline lookup yields CDR1 PRHDT and CDR2 FYEKMQ (reference sequence). The J segment lost 5 bases and the V segment lost 5 bases, leaving 4 bases of the junction unmatched. The CDR3 DNA sequence: TGTGCCAGCAGCCAGGGACTAGCGGTGGAGACCCAGTACTTC. Its protein product is CASSQGLAVETQYF.

The chain employs TRBV5-6 and TRBJ2-3, with 8 bases identical to TRBD2. Germline values: CDR1 SGHDT, CDR2 YYEEEE. There are 15 residues in the CDR3. V lost 0 bases and J lost 4; bases outside the gene matches: 4. The CDR3 bases are TGTGCCAGCAGCTTGGAGTTAGCGGGGTCAGATACGCAGTATTTT. Translation gives CASSLELAGSDTQYF.

The gene calls are TRBV18 and TRBJ1-5; tentatively, D is TRBD1 (5 bases). The CDR3 is 14 amino acids. CDR1 KGHSH and CDR2 LQKENI come from the germline V gene. Trimming pared 4 bases from V and 5 bases from J, leaving 12 bases between. The CDR3 DNA reads as TGTGCCAGCTCACGGGGTGGGGCGGATCAGCCCCAGCATTTT. Its protein product is CASSRGGADQPQHF.

This chain uses TRBV19 with TRBJ1-1; TRBD1 agrees at 9 bases. Germline CDR1 is LNHDA and CDR2 is SQIVND (reference sequence). This CDR3 comprises 14 residues. V shed 9 bases and J 2 bases; nucleotides not matched to a gene: 7. This chain's CDR3 is CASLATGGNTEAFF. The CDR3 DNA reads TGTGCCAGCCTCGCAACAGGGGGCAACACTGAAGCTTTCTTT.

The chain is built from TRBV10-3 and TRBJ2-1, with D possibly being TRBD1 (6 bases). The CDR3 contains 13 residues. The germline V gene encodes CDR1 ENHRY and CDR2 SYGVKD. The V end lost 7 bases, the J end lost 5 bases, and 12 bases lay between the germline ends. The CDR3 sequence: CAITGTTNNEQFF. CDR3 in DNA: TGTGCCATCACCGGGACAACAAACAATGAGCAGTTCTTC.

The CDR3 DNA is TGTGCCACAAAAATCCGGGACAGGGACTACAATGAGCAGTTCTTC. Its translation: CATKIRDRDYNEQFF. This chain links TRBV15 with TRBJ2-1; TRBD1 matches 9 bases. The CDR3 is made up of 15 amino acids. Germline trimming cut 9 bases from V and 3 bases from J; bases unmatched to any gene: 9. CDR1 LNHNV and CDR2 YYDKDF come from the germline V gene (reference sequence).

The rearrangement joins TRBV28 to TRBJ1-5, with D possibly matching TRBD1 (5 bases). V was cut by 6 bases and J by 9 bases, with 27 bases left in between. Germline CDR1 is MDHEN and CDR2 is SYDVKM. The CDR3 has 17 amino acids. The DNA of the CDR3 is TGTGCCAGCAGCATCAACGCCAGGGCAGGGCCGCCCCGGCCCCAGCATTTT. It codes for CASSINARAGPPRPQHF.

The genes are TRBV7-2 and TRBJ1-2; 7 positions match TRBD1. The germline CDR1 and CDR2 sequences are SGHTA and FQGNSA. The CDR3 extends over 12 amino acids. Germline trimming cut 4 bases from V and 9 bases from J; bases unmatched to any gene: 5. Here the CDR3 DNA reads TGTGCCAGCAGCTGGACAGGAGGTCGCTACACCTTC. Translation: CASSWTGGRYTF.

V gene TRBV10-2 combines with J gene TRBJ1-1, with a possible D match to TRBD1 (5 bases). The CDR3 spans 13 residues. Germline CDR1 reads WSHSY; CDR2 reads SAAADI. V dropped 3 bases and J dropped 4 bases, with 9 bases sitting between them. CDR3 in DNA: TGCGCCAGCAGTGATAGGGGCATCACTGAAGCTTTCTTT. It is translated as CASSDRGITEAFF.

Here the CDR3 reads CASSLERTGGYGNTIYF. CDR3 nucleotides: TGTGCCAGCAGCTTGGAAAGGACAGGGGGATATGGAAACACCATATATTTT. The V call is TRBV5-6, the J call TRBJ1-3; 10 nucleotides line up with TRBD1. The CDR3 has 17 residues. V was pared by 0 bases and J by 3 bases, with 6 bases of the junction left unmatched. In germline, CDR1 is SGHDT, CDR2 YYEEEE. Complete variable domain (other parts from reference TRBV5-6 and TRBJ1-3): DAGVTQSPTHLIKTRGQQVTLRCSPKSGHDTVSWYQQALGQGPQFIFQYYEEEERQRGNFPDRFSGHQFPNYSSELNVNALLLGDSALYLCASSLERTGGYGNTIYFGEGSWLTVV.

The gene calls are TRBV6-1 and TRBJ2-7, with D possibly TRBD2 on 5 matching bases. The ends were cut back, 6 bases at V and 1 base at J, with 16 bases in the middle. The CDR3 totals 15 residues. Germline V lookup: CDR1 MNHNS, CDR2 SASEGT. CDR3 sequence (DNA): TGTGCCAGCAGCCTAGACGGAGCGGCATCCTACGAGCAGTACTTC. Translated, it gives CASSLDGAASYEQYF.

The genes are TRBV5-6 and TRBJ1-2; 7 bases match TRBD1. The CDR3 runs 15 residues. V lost 5 bases to trimming and J lost 4 bases; unmatched junction nucleotides: 11. Germline values: CDR1 SGHDT, CDR2 YYEEEE. The CDR3: CASRSLGRGPYGYTF. In DNA, the CDR3 is TGTGCCAGCAGGAGCCTCGGGAGGGGGCCCTATGGCTACACCTTC.